Following are 23 T cell receptor beta chains from one sample sequenced in a study of early T cells in non-severe SARS-CoV-2 infection. TCRdb reanalysed the 5' RACE reads using MiXCR and keeps one entry per CDR3 protein. The sample holds roughly 48,000 distinct CDR3 sequences, just over 8% seen once. The specimen was whole blood. All receptors derive from an adult who was a healthcare worker with PCR-confirmed SARS-CoV-2 infection or an uninfected control (not recorded which).

The chain couples TRBV11-3 to TRBJ2-1; either TRBD1 or TRBD2 may fit D (6 bases each). This CDR3 region has 13 residues. The V gene's germline CDR1 is SGHNT and CDR2 YENEEA. The V end was cut by 5 bases, the J end by 6 bases, with 11 bases between. CDR3 amino acids: CASSRGRANEQFF. The DNA of the CDR3 is TGTGCCAGCAGCCGGGGGCGGGCCAATGAGCAGTTCTTC.

The table lists this clonotype with many counts. V is TRBV10-3 and J is TRBJ1-1; TRBD1 agrees at 9 bases. The CDR3 has 15 residues. Germline V gene sequence: CDR1 ENHRY, CDR2 SYGVKD. The junction had 8 bases not matched to a gene; V was cut back by 8 bases and J by 1 base. The CDR3 here is CAIAERTGANTEAFF. The CDR3 nucleotides read TGTGCCATCGCAGAACGGACAGGGGCGAACACTGAAGCTTTCTTT.

This clonotype came up a few times. The chain combines TRBV3-1 with TRBJ2-3; D might be TRBD2 (5 bases). CDR1 is LGHDT and CDR2 is YNNKEL in the germline V gene (reference sequence). The CDR3 consists of 13 residues. The V end was cut by 4 bases, the J end by 5 bases, with 10 bases between. CDR3 DNA sequence: TGTGCCAGCAGCCGTCTTCGGGGAGATACGCAGTATTTT. Protein product: CASSRLRGDTQYF.

The chain is built from TRBV9 and TRBJ1-2; no reliable D call. Germline V gene lookup returns CDR1 SGDLS and CDR2 YYNGEE. The CDR3 extends over 15 amino acids. Trimming left V 6 bases short and J 0 bases short, with 15 bases between. The CDR3 nucleotides are TGTGCCAGCACAGGAGGACGAAGTTCTAACTATGGCTACACCTTC. This encodes CASTGGRSSNYGYTF.

This clonotype was found many times. The chain is built from TRBV10-3 and TRBJ1-1; D is unresolved. Germline lookup yields CDR1 ENHRY and CDR2 SYGVKD. The length of the CDR3 is 15 residues. The ends were cut back, 0 bases at V and 0 bases at J, with 8 bases in the middle. DNA for the CDR3: TGTGCCATCAGTGAGTCCCAGGATTTGAACACTGAAGCTTTCTTT. Protein: CAISESQDLNTEAFF.

This clonotype occurred many times. V gene TRBV7-6 combines with J gene TRBJ2-1; 12 bases agree with TRBD2. The CDR3 runs 15 residues. V dropped 4 bases and J dropped 8; count of bases not matched to a gene: 6. Germline V gives CDR1 SGHVS, CDR2 FNYEAQ. The CDR3 protein is CASSSTSGSGYEQFF. The CDR3, as DNA: TGTGCCAGCAGCTCGACTAGCGGGAGTGGATATGAGCAGTTCTTC.

This clonotype was detected a few times. The rearrangement joins TRBV7-3 to TRBJ2-5, with D perhaps TRBD2 (5 bases). The length of the CDR3 is 13 residues. The germline CDR1 and CDR2 sequences are SGHTA and FQGTGA. V shed 3 bases and J shed 5 bases, with 10 bases lying between them. CDR3 sequence: CASSFGIGETQYF. CDR3 DNA sequence: TGTGCCAGCAGCTTCGGGATAGGGGAGACCCAGTACTTC.

This sequence joins TRBV14 and TRBJ2-7, with D possibly matching TRBD2 (5 bases). The CDR3 is 13 residues long. V was shortened by 1 base and J by 6 bases, with 10 bases between the two germline ends. Germline lookup yields CDR1 SGHDN and CDR2 FVKESK. CDR3: CASSQVSGSEQYF. DNA for the CDR3: TGTGCCAGCAGCCAAGTCTCGGGGAGCGAGCAGTACTTC.

This clonotype was seen more than once but under ten times. The chain has TRBV18 and TRBJ2-2; 13 bases are shared with TRBD2. Germline CDR1 is KGHSH and CDR2 is LQKENI. The CDR3 totals 18 residues. The V segment lost 1 base and the J segment 2 bases; nucleotides outside the gene matches: 4. The CDR3 loop is CASSPRLAGGSNTGELFF. Written as DNA, the CDR3 is TGTGCCAGCTCACCACGACTAGCGGGAGGAAGTAACACCGGGGAGCTGTTTTTT.

This clonotype appeared many times. For the CDR3, the DNA is TGCGCCAGCAGACCCTGGACTAGCGGGAAGCAAAGCGAGCAGTACTTC. Translated: CASRPWTSGKQSEQYF. The chain joins TRBV5-1 to TRBJ2-7; 12 bases map to TRBD2. Germline CDR1 reads SGHRS; CDR2 reads YFSETQ. The CDR3 runs to 16 residues. J gave up 6 bases and V 5 bases, and 12 bases lay outside the gene matches.

J is TRBJ2-7 and V is TRBV13; a possible D gene is TRBD1 (5 bases). Per germline, CDR1 PRHDT and CDR2 FYEKMQ (reference sequence). The CDR3 spans 14 residues. Trimming removed 4 bases at V and 0 bases at J, with 10 bases between. DNA for the CDR3: TGTGCCAGCAGCTCGAGACAGAGCTCCTACGAGCAGTACTTC. This gives the protein CASSSRQSSYEQYF.

The V gene is TRBV25-1, the J gene TRBJ1-5, with TRBD1 matching over 9 bases. The V and J ends lost 6 bases and 1 base, in that order; junction bases with no gene match: 4. From germline, CDR1 is MGHDK and CDR2 SYGVNS. This CDR3 region has 15 residues. The CDR3 nucleotides are TGTGCCAGCAGCGAGACAGGGGGGAGCAATCAGCCCCAGCATTTT. As protein: CASSETGGSNQPQHF. Using reference TRBV25-1 and TRBJ1-5 for the parts outside the CDR3, the full variable domain is EADIYQTPRYLVIGTGKKITLECSQTMGHDKMYWYQQDPGMELHLIHYSYGVNSTEKGDLSSESTVSRIRTEHFPLTLESARPSHTSQYLCASSETGGSNQPQHFGDGTRLSIL.

Concerning this clonotype itself: A junction boundary mismatches the germline segment, possibly from a read error. CDR3 protein: CASSLGGASENTIYF. In DNA form, the CDR3 reads TGTGCCAGCAGCTTAGGCGGGGCCTCTGAAAACACCATATATTTT. V usage is TRBV7-6 and J usage is TRBJ1-3; possible D gene TRBD1, 5 bases. The CDR3 consists of 15 residues. The V gene's germline CDR1 is SGHVS and CDR2 FNYEAQ.

V gene TRBV3-1 combines with J gene TRBJ2-4, with 7 bases fitting TRBD1. This CDR3 region has 15 residues. Trimming at V came to 3 bases and at J to 4 bases, leaving 6 bases not matched to a gene. The germline gives CDR1 LGHDT, CDR2 YNNKEL (reference sequence). This chain's CDR3 is CASSQATGPKNIQYF. The DNA for the CDR3 is TGTGCCAGCAGCCAGGCGACAGGGCCGAAAAACATTCAGTACTTC.

The DNA for the CDR3 is TGTGCCAGCACCGGCGGGGAGGGGATCACTGAAGCTTTCTTT. It specifies CASTGGEGITEAFF. This chain links TRBV4-2 with TRBJ1-1, with TRBD1 as a possible D gene (5 bases). Germline lookup yields CDR1 LGHNA and CDR2 YNFKEQ. The V end lost 7 bases, the J end lost 4 bases, and 16 bases lay between the germline ends. The CDR3 is 14 residues long.

Only a few counts were recorded for this clonotype. The CDR3 DNA follows: TGTGCCAGCAGCTTAGCGGGAACTCAGAGCTCCTACGAGCAGTACTTC. This translates into CASSLAGTQSSYEQYF. The chain is built from TRBV7-2 and TRBJ2-7; no firm D call. Trimming left V 0 bases short and J 0 bases short, with 12 bases between. CDR1 is SGHTA, CDR2 FQGNSA, per germline. The CDR3 consists of 16 residues. The whole variable domain, filled in from reference TRBV7-2 and TRBJ2-7, reads GAGVSQSPSNKVTEKGKDVELRCDPISGHTALYWYRQSLGQGLEFLIYFQGNSAPDKSGLPSDRFSAERTGGSVSTLTIQRTQQEDSAVYLCASSLAGTQSSYEQYFGPGTRLTVT.

This clonotype was seen at least ten times. The chain links TRBV28 to TRBJ2-7; tentative D call: TRBD2 (5 bases). The CDR3 covers 15 residues. Germline CDR1 and CDR2: MDHEN and SYDVKM. Trimming removed 2 bases from V and 2 bases from J, with 13 bases in between. Here the CDR3 reads CASSLRPGVTYEQYF. In DNA, the CDR3 is TGTGCCAGCAGTTTAAGGCCCGGGGTCACCTACGAGCAGTACTTC. The full variable domain, with the rest looked up from reference TRBV28 and TRBJ2-7, is DVKVTQSSRYLVKRTGEKVFLECVQDMDHENMFWYRQDPGLGLRLIYFSYDVKMKEKGDIPEGYSVSREKKERFSLILESASTNQTSMYLCASSLRPGVTYEQYFGPGTRLTVT.

There are many counts of this clonotype. The chain is built from TRBV7-3 and TRBJ2-3; unclear D gene. The V end was cut by 2 bases, the J end by 6 bases, with 12 bases between. The V gene's germline CDR1 is SGHTA and CDR2 FQGTGA. The CDR3 runs 14 residues. For the CDR3, the DNA is TGTGCCAGCAGCTTAGGTCCGGCGAAGGATACGCAGTATTTT. Residues: CASSLGPAKDTQYF. Full variable domain (remainder filled in from reference TRBV7-3 and TRBJ2-3): GAGVSQTPSNKVTEKGKYVELRCDPISGHTALYWYRQSLGQGPEFLIYFQGTGAADDSGLPNDRFFAVRPEGSVSTLKIQRTERGDSAVYLCASSLGPAKDTQYFGPGTRLTVL.

This clonotype came up many times. The CDR3 DNA reads as TGCAGTGCTAGTGTCGGGAGCACTAGCACAGATACGCAGTATTTT. Amino acid sequence: CSASVGSTSTDTQYF. The rearrangement links TRBV20-1 to TRBJ2-3; D perhaps matches TRBD2 (6 bases). V lost 3 bases, J lost 0 bases, and 13 bases lay in between. The CDR3 spans 15 residues. CDR1 and CDR2 (germline): DFQATT, SNEGSKA (reference sequence).

This chain links TRBV29-1 with TRBJ2-5; D ambiguous. The V and J ends lost 6 bases and 5 bases respectively, with 13 bases between them. This CDR3 has 12 amino acids. CDR1 is SQVTM and CDR2 is ANQGSEA in the germline V gene. CDR3 loop: CSVLLVGETQYF. The DNA of the CDR3 is TGCAGCGTGTTGCTAGTTGGGGAGACCCAGTACTTC. Full variable domain (rest looked up from reference TRBV29-1 and TRBJ2-5): SAVISQKPSRDICQRGTSLTIQCQVDSQVTMMFWYRQQPGQSLTLIATANQGSEATYESGFVIDKFPISRPNLTFSTLTVSNMSPEDSSIYLCSVLLVGETQYFGPGTRLLVL.

This clonotype was detected many times. This chain connects TRBV4-1 to TRBJ2-1; D perhaps matches TRBD1 (6 bases). From germline, CDR1 is MGHRA and CDR2 YSYEKL. Trimming removed 0 bases at V and 3 bases at J, with 12 bases between. The CDR3 contains 16 residues. Here the CDR3 DNA reads TGCGCCAGCAGCCAAGACCCGGGACATAGCTACAATGAGCAGTTCTTC. This gives the protein CASSQDPGHSYNEQFF.

This clonotype was picked up a small number of times. The chain links TRBV3-1 to TRBJ2-7; 10 nucleotides match TRBD2. The V segment lost 2 bases and the J segment 2 bases; nucleotides outside the gene matches: 3. Germline CDR1 LGHDT, CDR2 YNNKEL (reference sequence). This CDR3 is built from 15 residues. Here the CDR3 reads CASSQKGLATYEQYF. Here the CDR3 DNA reads TGTGCCAGCAGCCAAAAGGGACTAGCGACCTACGAGCAGTACTTC.

For this clonotype: At one of its ends the junction is not consistent with the germline gene, which may arise from a read error. The rearrangement joins TRBV18 to TRBJ2-7; D perhaps matches TRBD1 (6 bases). The CDR3 spans 14 residues. Germline CDR1 KGHSH, CDR2 LQKENI. This CDR3 reads CVSSPPTGSYEQYF. CDR3 bases: TGTGTCAGCTCACCACCTACAGGGAGCTACGAGCAGTACTTC. Combining the CDR3 with reference TRBV18 and TRBJ2-7 gives the whole variable domain NAGVMQNPRHLVRRRGQEARLRCSPMKGHSHVYWYRQLPEEGLKFMVYLQKENIIDESGMPKERFSAEFPKEGPSILRIQQVVRGDSAAYFCVSSPPTGSYEQYFGPGTRLTVT.